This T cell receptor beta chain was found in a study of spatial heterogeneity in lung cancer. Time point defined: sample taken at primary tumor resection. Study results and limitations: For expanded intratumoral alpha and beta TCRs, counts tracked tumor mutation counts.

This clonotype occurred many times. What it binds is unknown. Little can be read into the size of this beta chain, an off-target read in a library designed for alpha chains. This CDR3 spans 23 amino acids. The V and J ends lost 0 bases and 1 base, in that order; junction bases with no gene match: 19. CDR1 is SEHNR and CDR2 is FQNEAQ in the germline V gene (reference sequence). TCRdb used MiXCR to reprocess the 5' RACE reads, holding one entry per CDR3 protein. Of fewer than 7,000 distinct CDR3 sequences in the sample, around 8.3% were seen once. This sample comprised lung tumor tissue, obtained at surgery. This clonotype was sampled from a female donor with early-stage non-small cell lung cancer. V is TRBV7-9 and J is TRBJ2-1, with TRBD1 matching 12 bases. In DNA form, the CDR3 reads TGTGCCAGCAGCTTAGCGTCTTCTCCGGGACAGGGGGCGGGAGGGAGTTCCTACAATGAGCAGTTCTTC. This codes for CASSLASSPGQGAGGSSYNEQFF.